The 25 T cell receptor beta chains in this list originate from one sample, sequenced in a study of T cells after yellow fever vaccination. One entry per CDR3 protein results from TCRdb running MiXCR on the 5' RACE reads. The sample includes roughly 240,000 distinct CDR3 sequences, 6.7% of them seen just once. The sample in question was CD4+ T cells sorted from PBMCs, obtained on the day of the yellow fever booster vaccination. These receptors came from a man aged 25 to 40 who received the YFV17D yellow fever vaccine.

This clonotype showed up many times. The V call is TRBV4-3, the J call TRBJ2-7; TRBD1 aligns across 7 bases. CDR1 and CDR2 (germline): LGHNA, YSLEER. After removal of 0 bases from V and 3 bases from J, the junction contained 8 bases not matched to a gene. The CDR3 is 16 amino acids. The CDR3 DNA sequence: TGCGCCAGCAGCCAAGATGCCCCCAGGGGGATCTACGAGCAGTACTTC. Amino acids: CASSQDAPRGIYEQYF.

This clonotype was detected only a few times. The chain employs TRBV5-1 and TRBJ2-6, with 7 positions matching TRBD2. V lost 3 bases and J lost 2; bases outside the gene matches: 2. There are 15 residues in the CDR3. Per the germline V gene, CDR1 is SGHRS and CDR2 is YFSETQ. The CDR3 is CASSSGGTGANVLTF. DNA of the CDR3: TGCGCCAGCAGCTCGGGGGGAACTGGGGCCAACGTCCTGACTTTC.

This clonotype was seen only a few times. The J gene is TRBJ2-6, the V gene TRBV19, with 7 bases matching TRBD1. The CDR3 consists of 19 residues. V trimming: 2 bases; J trimming: 0 bases; junction bases outside the gene matches: 10. Germline V gene sequence: CDR1 LNHDA, CDR2 SQIVND (reference sequence). The CDR3, as DNA: TGTGCCAGTAGTATACCGAACAGGGGCAGTGCCTCTGGGGCCAACGTCCTGACTTTC. It translates to CASSIPNRGSASGANVLTF. The entire variable domain, with the rest obtained from reference TRBV19 and TRBJ2-6, is as follows: DGGITQSPKYLFRKEGQNVTLSCEQNLNHDAMYWYRQDPGQGLRLIYYSQIVNDFQKGDIAEGYSVSREKKESFPLTVTSAQKNPTAFYLCASSIPNRGSASGANVLTFGAGSRLTVL.

As to this clonotype: Sequence at one end of the junction differs from germline and may be a read error. The J gene is TRBJ1-2, the V gene TRBV20-1; 10 bases are shared with TRBD1. CDR3 length: 14 residues. Germline loops: CDR1 DFQATT, CDR2 SNEGSKA (reference sequence). CDR3 in DNA: TGCAGTTCTCTCGGGACAGGGGAAAAATATGGCGACACCTTC. It encodes CSSLGTGEKYGDTF.

There are many counts of this clonotype. This chain joins TRBV19 and TRBJ2-1, with TRBD2 identical over 10 bases. Germline assignment: CDR1 LNHDA and CDR2 SQIVND (reference sequence). The length of the CDR3 is 15 residues. V trimming: 6 bases; J trimming: 2 bases; junction bases outside the gene matches: 4. CDR3 loop: CASRHSGRTYNEQFF. CDR3 coding DNA: TGTGCCAGTAGACATAGCGGGAGGACCTACAATGAGCAGTTCTTC.

The V call is TRBV20-1, the J call TRBJ2-1; 8 bases line up with TRBD1. This CDR3 is built from 13 residues. J gave up 7 bases and V 6 bases, and 8 bases lay outside the gene matches. The germline V gene encodes CDR1 DFQATT and CDR2 SNEGSKA (reference sequence). The DNA for the CDR3 is TGCAGTGCCGAAGGGGACAGGTCTAATGAGCAGTTCTTC. The encoded protein is CSAEGDRSNEQFF.

The chain carries TRBV28 and TRBJ2-7, with TRBD1 matching over 10 bases. Germline trimming cut 7 bases from V and 7 bases from J; bases unmatched to any gene: 4. The CDR3 extends over 12 amino acids. Germline V gene lookup returns CDR1 MDHEN and CDR2 SYDVKM. CDR3 region: CASIPGQGEQYF. CDR3 coding DNA: TGTGCCAGCATCCCGGGACAGGGGGAGCAGTACTTC.

This clonotype was recorded many times. V is TRBV20-1 and J is TRBJ1-1, with D possibly matching TRBD1 (6 bases). CDR1 is DFQATT and CDR2 is SNEGSKA in the germline V gene (reference sequence). This CDR3 is built from 12 residues. Trimming took 8 bases from V and 2 from J, leaving 12 bases between them. The CDR3, as DNA: TGCAGTCCCGGGGGGGCAAACACTGAAGCTTTCTTT. It translates to CSPGGANTEAFF.

This clonotype was seen many times. This chain's CDR3 is CSARGGVKTYNEQFF. DNA for the CDR3: TGCAGTGCTAGAGGGGGTGTCAAAACCTACAATGAGCAGTTCTTC. The chain employs TRBV20-1 and TRBJ2-1; no clear D. The CDR3 is 15 amino acids. The V end lost 1 base, the J end lost 2 bases, and 12 bases lay between the germline ends. Per germline, CDR1 DFQATT and CDR2 SNEGSKA (reference sequence).

The chain has TRBV12-3 or TRBV12-4 and TRBJ1-2, with TRBD1 matching over 7 bases. V was clipped by 6 bases and J by 8 bases; unmatched bases: 9. The CDR3 covers 13 residues. The CDR3 DNA reads TGTGCCAGCAGGACACAACAGGGGCAAGGCTACACCTTC. Protein: CASRTQQGQGYTF.

Ten or more counts support this clonotype. This sequence joins TRBV28 and TRBJ2-1; 8 bases are a match to TRBD2. Germline V gene data show CDR1 as MDHEN and CDR2 as SYDVKM. V lost 9 bases and J lost 6; bases outside the gene matches: 10. This CDR3 has 14 amino acids. CDR3 coding DNA: TGTGCCAGTCTTTCCGGGACTAGTATCAATGAGCAGTTCTTC. Translated, it gives CASLSGTSINEQFF.

This clonotype was seen at least ten times. The CDR3 is CASSYGGTGGEKLFF. For the CDR3, the DNA is TGTGCCAGCAGTTACGGCGGGACAGGAGGCGAAAAACTGTTTTTT. This chain connects TRBV6-5 to TRBJ1-4; 8 bases map to TRBD1. The CDR3 loop spans 15 amino acids. V lost 2 bases and J lost 8; bases outside the gene matches: 7. Germline V lookup: CDR1 MNHEY, CDR2 SVGAGI.

This clonotype showed up many times. J is TRBJ2-3 and V is TRBV20-1; the match to TRBD1 covers 7 bases. J gave up 2 bases and V 4 bases, and 6 bases lay outside the gene matches. The germline V gene has CDR1 DFQATT and CDR2 SNEGSKA (reference sequence). The CDR3 sequence is 14 residues long. CDR3 sequence reads: CSATTGTATDTQYF. CDR3 DNA sequence: TGCAGTGCTACTACCGGGACAGCCACAGATACGCAGTATTTT.

There are many counts of this clonotype. V is TRBV7-9 and J is TRBJ2-1; 7 bases map to TRBD2. Per germline, CDR1 SEHNR and CDR2 FQNEAQ (reference sequence). Trimming cost V 5 bases and J 6 bases; bases outside gene matches: 7. The CDR3 covers 14 residues. CDR3: CASSPRASGNEQFF. The CDR3, as DNA: TGTGCCAGCAGCCCCAGGGCTAGCGGCAATGAGCAGTTCTTC.

The chain has TRBV7-8 and TRBJ2-3; 10 positions match TRBD2. V shed 1 base, J shed 2 bases, and the junction held 6 bases outside the gene matches. This CDR3 is built from 17 residues. Germline values: CDR1 SGHVS, CDR2 FQNEAQ. The CDR3 DNA reads as TGTGCCAGCAGCTTAGGGGTACTAGCGGGGTACACAGATACGCAGTATTTT. Amino acid sequence: CASSLGVLAGYTDTQYF.

This clonotype has at least ten counts. This chain links TRBV28 with TRBJ2-7; 7 positions match TRBD1. Trimming at V came to 6 bases and at J to 3 bases, leaving 8 bases not matched to a gene. The length of the CDR3 is 14 residues. Germline CDR1 reads MDHEN; CDR2 reads SYDVKM. The CDR3 nucleotides read TGTGCCAGCAGAACGCGACAGGGAATCTACGAGCAGTACTTC. This gives the protein CASRTRQGIYEQYF.

The rearrangement joins TRBV2 to TRBJ2-1; no clear D gene. The CDR3 covers 14 residues. Trimming stripped 7 bases from V and 7 bases from J, with 17 bases between. Germline values: CDR1 SNHLY, CDR2 FYNNEI. This CDR3 reads CASNRLLELNEQFF. The CDR3 DNA follows: TGTGCCAGCAACCGTCTTCTGGAGCTTAATGAGCAGTTCTTC.

V gene TRBV6-5 combines with J gene TRBJ1-1; 8 bases are a match to TRBD1. CDR1 and CDR2 from the germline V gene are MNHEY and SVGAGI. The CDR3 is made up of 13 amino acids. The V segment lost 5 bases and the J segment 6 bases; nucleotides outside the gene matches: 5. In DNA form, the CDR3 reads TGTGCCAGCAGTATACAGGGGGTCTCTGAAGCTTTCTTT. Its protein is CASSIQGVSEAFF.

This clonotype was seen many times. The V gene is TRBV20-1, the J gene TRBJ1-6; tentative D call: TRBD1 (5 bases). The V gene lost 6 bases and the J gene lost 4 bases, with 16 bases spanning the gap. The CDR3 runs to 15 residues. CDR1 and CDR2 (germline): DFQATT, SNEGSKA (reference sequence). DNA of the CDR3: TGCAGTGCCGCCACCTCCAGGGTTTATAATTCACCCCTCCACTTT. It specifies CSAATSRVYNSPLHF.

This clonotype was found many times. This chain uses TRBV7-2 with TRBJ2-7; 9 positions match TRBD1. Germline assignment: CDR1 SGHTA and CDR2 FQGNSA. Losses at the gene ends were 0 bases for V and 4 bases for J; bases not matched to a gene: 7. There are 16 residues in the CDR3. The CDR3 loop reads CASSLAPTGGVYEQYF. The CDR3 DNA sequence: TGTGCCAGCAGCTTAGCCCCGACAGGGGGGGTTTACGAGCAGTACTTC.

The V call is TRBV20-1, the J call TRBJ2-5; TRBD2 matches at 9 bases. The germline V gene has CDR1 DFQATT and CDR2 SNEGSKA (reference sequence). Trimming at V came to 2 bases and at J to 2 bases, leaving 3 bases not matched to a gene. The CDR3 is 14 residues long. The CDR3 coding sequence is TGCAGTGCTAGACGTACTAGCGGGCAAGAGACCCAGTACTTC. It is translated as CSARRTSGQETQYF.

In this sample, this clonotype turned up a few times. The rearrangement uses TRBV20-1 and TRBJ2-7; D may correspond to TRBD1 or TRBD2 (6 bases each). The germline gives CDR1 DFQATT, CDR2 SNEGSKA (reference sequence). Trimming cost V 1 base and J 5 bases, with 15 bases left between them. The CDR3 consists of 14 residues. The CDR3 bases are TGCAGTGCTAGAGCAGCCAAGGGGGGCGACGAGCAGTACTTC. This gives the protein CSARAAKGGDEQYF.

This clonotype was observed a handful of times. The genes are TRBV5-4 and TRBJ1-1; a possible D gene is TRBD1 (5 bases). Germline-derived CDR1 and CDR2 are SGHNT and YYREEE (reference sequence). The CDR3 is 13 amino acids. The germline V and J ends were trimmed by 2 bases and 4 bases, with 9 bases remaining between them. The CDR3, as DNA: TGTGCCAGCAGCTTCCAGGGAAGCACTGAAGCTTTCTTT. Translated: CASSFQGSTEAFF.

This clonotype was found many times. The rearrangement links TRBV10-2 to TRBJ2-1; 14 nucleotides align to TRBD2. After removal of 7 bases from V and 7 bases from J, the junction contained 3 bases not matched to a gene. The CDR3 length is 14 residues. Germline V lookup: CDR1 WSHSY, CDR2 SAAADI. The CDR3 DNA follows: TGCGCCAGCAAGACTAGCGGGAGGGGGAATGAGCAGTTCTTC. Its translation is CASKTSGRGNEQFF.

V gene TRBV5-1 combines with J gene TRBJ1-1, with D uncertain. Trimming removed 1 base from V and 6 bases from J, with 7 bases in between. The CDR3 spans 12 residues. Germline CDR1 and CDR2: SGHRS and YFSETQ. CDR3 DNA: TGCGCCAGCAGCTTGTTAGGTCCTGAAGCTTTCTTT. It specifies CASSLLGPEAFF.